Given below is one T cell receptor beta chain in context. Its cognate antigen is unknown. Amplification used 60 Vbeta primers and 13 Jbeta primers. The assay was immunoSEQ multiplex PCR, and TCRdb's table has in-frame clones only and misses some. The specimen's table records about 120,000 clones. The germline gives CDR1 SGHNT, CDR2 YYREEE (reference sequence). The V and J ends lost 4 bases and 0 bases, in that order; junction bases with no gene match: 11. CDR3 length: 17 residues. These data are taken from a study of cytomegalovirus exposure and HLA in healthy donors. Study conclusions and caveats: In vitro work confirmed that a few CMV-associated chains recognize CMV antigens. Among the most significant clusters, several appeared linked to common viral pathogens in a later analysis. Among immune exposure information, only CMV serostatus was available.

The receptor was isolated from a middle-aged man in good health and CMV-seropositive. This chain connects TRBV5-4 to TRBJ2-3; 7 bases line up with TRBD2. The sequenced sample was PBMCs. CDR3 region: CASSPGGLGGSTDTQYF. The CDR3 DNA sequence: TGTGCCAGCAGCCCGGGGGGACTGGGCGGTAGCACAGATACGCAGTATTTT.